A selection of T cell receptor beta chains follows, all from one sample in a study of beta chain features in type 1 diabetes. The data were produced by immunoSEQ multiplex PCR, yet TCRdb's version contains in-frame clones alone and is incomplete. The sample has around 400,000 clones, approximately 12% seen once. The specimen sequenced was naive CD4+ T cells from blood. The receptors were gathered from a young man in good health. Each CDR3 is given without its conserved first and last residue. Expanded clones are given a class, and other clones once, few, many or no size at all.

v_call cdr3_length clone_size cdr3_aa
TRBV7-2 10 few ASSRGTGRQF
TRBV18 11 - ASSPPDQGPQH
TRBV11-1 13 - ASMGQRDSYNEQF
TRBV5-4 12 - ASSQGQGQETQY
TRBV9 13 few ASSQGGGLTDTQY
TRBV30 13 once AWRYRGSSGNTIY
TRBV11-1 13 - ASTYPGPEGNTQY
TRBV30 11 few AGVKGPYNEQF
TRBV5-1 9 few ASSLAGEQY
TRBV30 12 few AWSRGVANEKLF
TRBV19 11 few ASGQGAGQPQH
TRBV4-3 12 few ASSLGAGGNTIY
TRBV6-4 13 few ASSDSHRGDTEAF
TRBV5-4 11 - ASSLGGGYEQY
TRBV5-1 14 - ASSLGDAAGSYEQY
TRBV30 16 few AWSVGLRLGRSKNIQY
TRBV2 9 few ASRLIYEQY
TRBV29-1 11 - SVRTRQTKTQY
TRBV4-3 14 - ASSPPQAGVEYEQY
TRBV4-3 17 few ASSQPTGLVRPGANVLT
TRBV27 12 few ASSLSRGFGGYT
TRBV13 13 few ASSLTSGAFYEQY
TRBV4-3 15 few ASSQETSVAYNSPLH
TRBV30 10 - AWSGTYGEQY
TRBV5-4 11 few ATRTATNEKLF
TRBV6-1 9 - ASSPQGEQF